The following is a T cell receptor (beta chain) sequence with its context. The antigen remains undetermined. The CDR3 runs 15 residues. The germline V and J ends were trimmed by 3 bases and 3 bases, with 15 bases remaining between them. In germline, CDR1 is SGHRS, CDR2 YFSETQ. These data belong to a study of T-cell memory formation after mild COVID-19. Via MiXCR, TCRdb re-called the 5' RACE reads, giving one row per CDR3 protein. The sample consists of fewer than 350,000 distinct CDR3 sequences, about 16% of them appearing once. Study outcomes and limitations: SARS-CoV-2 specificity of second-wave clones peaking day 37 was unconfirmed.

The clonotype was recovered from a man aged 18-30 years who had mild COVID-19 (a few samples of this study predate the infection). Cell type and time point are not known. Sequenced input: PBMCs or a T cell subset sorted from them (not recorded which). V and J are TRBV5-1 and TRBJ1-2; D is uncertain. As DNA, the CDR3 is TGCGCCAGCAGCTCAACACCGGGCCCTGACTATGGCTACACCTTC. Translating it yields CASSSTPGPDYGYTF. The variable domain in full, with the rest retrieved from reference TRBV5-1 and TRBJ1-2, is KAGVTQTPRYLIKTRGQQVTLSCSPISGHRSVSWYQQTPGQGLQFLFEYFSETQRNKGNFPGRFSGRQFSNSRSEMNVSTLELGDSALYLCASSSTPGPDYGYTFGSGTRLTVV.